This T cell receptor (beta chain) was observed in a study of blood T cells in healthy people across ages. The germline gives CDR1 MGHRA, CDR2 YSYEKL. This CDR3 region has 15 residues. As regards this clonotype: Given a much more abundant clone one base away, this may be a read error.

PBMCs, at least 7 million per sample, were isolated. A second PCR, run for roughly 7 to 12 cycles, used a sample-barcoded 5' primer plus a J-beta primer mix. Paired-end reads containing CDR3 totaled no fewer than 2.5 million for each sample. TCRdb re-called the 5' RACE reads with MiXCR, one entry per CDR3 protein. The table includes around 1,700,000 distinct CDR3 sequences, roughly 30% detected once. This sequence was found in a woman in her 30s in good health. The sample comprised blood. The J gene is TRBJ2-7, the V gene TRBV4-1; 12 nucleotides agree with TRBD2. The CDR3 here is CANSQTSGSSYEQYF. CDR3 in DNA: TGCGCCAACAGCCAGACTAGCGGGAGCTCCTACGAGCAGTACTTC.